Shown below are 29 T cell receptor beta chains from a single sample sequenced in a study of brain metastases from non-small cell lung cancer. The data were produced by immunoSEQ multiplex PCR, yet TCRdb's version contains in-frame clones alone and is incomplete. The profile covers under 2,000 clones, with more than 85% appearing a single time and 4% to 4.5% taken by the ten largest. Sequencing input: tissue from a brain metastasis. The receptors shown here come from a donor aged 40 or older with non-small cell lung cancer.

This clone was detected only once. V gene TRBV18 combines with J gene TRBJ1-2; tentatively, D is TRBD1 (5 bases). V dropped 3 bases and J dropped 8 bases, with 16 bases sitting between them. Germline V gives CDR1 KGHSH, CDR2 LQKENI. The CDR3 is 14 residues long. CDR3 protein: CASSPENQGSGYTF. The CDR3 region has the DNA TGTGCCAGCTCACCCGAGAATCAGGGAAGCGGCTACACCTTC. The full variable domain, completed using reference TRBV18 and TRBJ1-2, is NAGVMQNPRHLVRRRGQEARLRCSPMKGHSHVYWYRQLPEEGLKFMVYLQKENIIDESGMPKERFSAEFPKEGPSILRIQQVVRGDSAAYFCASSPENQGSGYTFGSGTRLTVV.

The V and J genes are TRBV18 and TRBJ2-3; D is uncertain. V lost 2 bases and J lost 0, with 6 bases in between. The CDR3 length is 14 residues. Germline V CDR1 and CDR2: KGHSH, LQKENI. CDR3 bases: TGTGCCAGCTCACCATCTTTTAGCACAGATACGCAGTATTTT. Translating it yields CASSPSFSTDTQYF. The complete variable domain, with remaining parts taken from reference TRBV18 and TRBJ2-3, reads NAGVMQNPRHLVRRRGQEARLRCSPMKGHSHVYWYRQLPEEGLKFMVYLQKENIIDESGMPKERFSAEFPKEGPSILRIQQVVRGDSAAYFCASSPSFSTDTQYFGPGTRLTVL.

The chain links TRBV18 to TRBJ1-2, with D perhaps matching TRBD1 (5 bases). CDR1 is KGHSH and CDR2 is LQKENI in the germline V gene. This CDR3 is 14 amino acids long. Trimming left V 6 bases short and J 4 bases short, with 15 bases between. The CDR3 here is CASSKGSGTYGYTF. CDR3 DNA sequence: TGTGCCAGCTCTAAAGGTAGCGGGACCTATGGCTACACCTTC.

V is TRBV5-1 and J is TRBJ1-5; tentatively, D is TRBD1 (5 bases). Germline V gene lookup returns CDR1 SGHRS and CDR2 YFSETQ. Trimming cost V 0 bases and J 2 bases, with 12 bases left between them. The CDR3 has 16 amino acids. CDR3: CASSLAGTGGNQPQHF. CDR3 nucleotides: TGCGCCAGCAGCTTGGCCGGGACCGGGGGCAATCAGCCCCAGCATTTT.

This clone was seen a single time. This rearrangement joins TRBV21-1 to TRBJ1-5; whether TRBD1, the table's D call, matches the DNA was not checked. TRBV21-1 is described as a pseudogene. The CDR3 runs to 14 residues. The CDR3 is CASSKQRRGQPQHF. CDR3 coding DNA: TGTGCCAGCAGCAAGCAACGCAGGGGTCAGCCCCAGCATTTT.

The rearrangement uses TRBV2 and TRBJ1-6, with 7 bases fitting TRBD1. Per germline, CDR1 SNHLY and CDR2 FYNNEI. Trimming removed 7 bases from V and 8 bases from J; junction bases left unmatched: 11. This CDR3 is built from 15 residues. The CDR3 region is CASNVRQGVDSPLHF. The CDR3 DNA reads as TGTGCCAGCAATGTGAGACAGGGAGTCGATTCACCCCTCCACTTT.

This clone occurred once. The V call is TRBV6-5, the J call TRBJ2-5; unclear D gene. The CDR3 runs 13 residues. Looked up from germline, CDR1 is MNHEY and CDR2 is SVGAGI. V gave up 2 bases and J gave up 5 bases, with 9 bases separating them. The CDR3, as DNA: TGTGCCAGCAGTTACCAGGCTTCGGAGACCCAGTACTTC. The encoded protein is CASSYQASETQYF.

This sequence joins TRBV28 and TRBJ2-4; TRBD1 might be the D (6 bases). Deletions cut 5 bases from V and 3 bases from J, with 17 bases between. Germline V lookup: CDR1 MDHEN, CDR2 SYDVKM. CDR3 length equals 16 residues. The CDR3: CASSPAGEEGKNIQYF. The CDR3 nucleotides are TGTGCCAGCAGTCCCGCAGGGGAAGAGGGCAAAAACATTCAGTACTTC.

The chain combines TRBV7-9 with TRBJ2-2; 8 nucleotides agree with TRBD2. This CDR3 region has 14 residues. The V gene end was trimmed by 7 bases and the J gene end by 4 bases; junction bases not matched to a gene: 5. The V gene's germline CDR1 is SEHNR and CDR2 FQNEAQ (reference sequence). CDR3 in amino acids: CASNPRGGTGELFF. The CDR3 nucleotides are TGTGCCAGCAACCCTCGGGGGGGCACCGGGGAGCTGTTTTTT.

This clone was picked up one time. The chain recombines TRBV7-2 with TRBJ2-1; a possible D gene is TRBD2 (6 bases). V was shortened by 3 bases and J by 3 bases, with 12 bases between the two germline ends. The CDR3 is 15 residues long. CDR1 is SGHTA, CDR2 FQGNSA, per germline. The CDR3 sequence is CASSFIRGIYNEQFF. The CDR3 nucleotides are TGTGCCAGCAGCTTCATCCGGGGGATCTACAATGAGCAGTTCTTC.

The J gene is TRBJ2-1, the V gene TRBV24-1, with D perhaps matching TRBD1 or TRBD2 (5 bases each). Germline CDR1 is KGHDR and CDR2 is SFDVKD. The CDR3 is made up of 15 amino acids. V was trimmed by 3 bases and J by 2 bases, leaving 10 bases between them. Here the CDR3 DNA reads TGTGCCACCAGTGATGGTCAGGGAGCCTACAATGAGCAGTTCTTC. Translated: CATSDGQGAYNEQFF.

The chain couples TRBV7-3 to TRBJ2-1, with TRBD2 identical over 12 bases. Germline V gives CDR1 SGHTA, CDR2 FQGTGA. CDR3 size: 17 residues. Unmatched junction bases numbered 8, after V lost 1 base and J lost 7 bases. The CDR3 is CASSLIASSGGVNEQFF. CDR3 sequence (DNA): TGTGCCAGCAGCTTAATAGCCTCTAGCGGGGGGGTAAATGAGCAGTTCTTC.

V is TRBV5-1 and J is TRBJ2-3, with D hard to call. The V gene's germline CDR1 is SGHRS and CDR2 YFSETQ. This CDR3 region has 14 residues. V was trimmed by 1 base and J by 0 bases, leaving 6 bases between them. The CDR3: CASSLRVSTDTQYF. The CDR3 nucleotides are TGCGCCAGCAGCTTGCGGGTAAGCACAGATACGCAGTATTTT.

The rearrangement links TRBV5-6 to TRBJ2-7; D is ambiguous. The CDR3 has 16 residues. Deletions cut 0 bases from V and 0 bases from J, with 13 bases between. Germline CDR1 SGHDT, CDR2 YYEEEE. The CDR3 DNA reads as TGTGCCAGCAGCTTGGTGGTGGTGGGAAGCTCCTACGAGCAGTACGTC. It translates to CASSLVVVGSSYEQYV.

The CDR3 DNA follows: TGTGCCAGCAGCCAAGCAGGGGGCTCTGGAAACACCATATATTTT. As protein: CASSQAGGSGNTIYF. V is TRBV3-1 (or the pseudogene TRBV3-2) and J is TRBJ1-3, with TRBD1 identical over 7 bases. Per the germline V gene, CDR1 is LGHDT and CDR2 is YNNKEL (reference sequence). Losses at the gene ends were 1 base for V and 0 bases for J; bases not matched to a gene: 0. The CDR3 has 15 residues.

The chain couples TRBV21-1 to TRBJ2-5; the D segment call TRBD2 is taken from the table without a DNA check. TRBV21-1 is marked as a pseudogene. The CDR3 runs to 16 residues. The CDR3, as DNA: TGTGCCAGCAGCAAAGACGAGGGGGGGCCACAAGAAACCCAGTACTTC. This sequence encodes CASSKDEGGPQETQYF.

The CDR3: CSASPPRDFNEQFF. CDR3 coding DNA: TGCAGTGCTAGTCCTCCCCGGGACTTCAATGAGCAGTTCTTC. J is TRBJ2-1 and V is TRBV20-1, with D possibly being TRBD2 (6 bases). The V end lost 3 bases, the J end lost 6 bases, and 15 bases lay between the germline ends. Germline CDR1 is DFQATT and CDR2 is SNEGSKA (reference sequence). This CDR3 region has 14 residues.

The CDR3 sequence: CATSEVRGASYNEQFF. DNA of the CDR3: TGTGCCACCAGTGAGGTAAGGGGGGCCAGCTACAATGAGCAGTTCTTC. The V and J genes are TRBV24-1 and TRBJ2-1; TRBD1 or TRBD2 may be the D gene (6 bases each). The length of the CDR3 is 16 residues. Germline assignment: CDR1 KGHDR and CDR2 SFDVKD. Trimming removed 4 bases from V and 3 bases from J, with 15 bases in between.

V gene TRBV29-1 combines with J gene TRBJ2-5; TRBD1 might be the D (5 bases). Germline lookup yields CDR1 SQVTM and CDR2 ANQGSEA. V lost 5 bases, J lost 5 bases, and 12 bases lay in between. This CDR3 is built from 12 residues. The CDR3 spells CSVLRGMETQYF. Here the CDR3 DNA reads TGCAGCGTTCTAAGGGGTATGGAGACCCAGTACTTC.

The chain joins TRBV7-8 to TRBJ2-5; D possibly uses TRBD1 or TRBD2 (8 bases each). Deletions cut 3 bases from V and 2 bases from J, with 19 bases between. The length of the CDR3 is 17 residues. Per the germline V gene, CDR1 is SGHVS and CDR2 is FQNEAQ. The CDR3 DNA follows: TGTGCCAGCAGCTTCCGCGGGGGGACAGGACTACAAGAGACCCAGTACTTC. It codes for CASSFRGGTGLQETQYF.

CDR3 sequence: CASSLQSQPEKLFF. The CDR3, as DNA: TGCGCCAGCAGCCTTCAGTCCCAGCCCGAAAAACTGTTTTTT. This sequence joins TRBV4-1 and TRBJ1-4; D is unresolved. Trimming removed 4 bases from V and 8 bases from J, with 14 bases in between. Germline assignment: CDR1 MGHRA and CDR2 YSYEKL. CDR3 length: 14 residues.

V and J are TRBV6-5 and TRBJ1-2; no clear D. With 6 bases removed from V and 8 bases from J, the gap between germline ends came to 10 bases. The CDR3 is 11 amino acids. In germline, CDR1 is MNHEY, CDR2 SVGAGI. The CDR3 is CASRTTLGYTF. The CDR3 DNA sequence: TGTGCCAGCAGAACGACGTTGGGCTACACCTTC.

The rearrangement links TRBV6-6 to TRBJ2-1, with D possibly being TRBD2 (6 bases). Germline CDR1 MNHNY, CDR2 SVGAGI (reference sequence). This CDR3 contains 15 residues. Trimming pared 7 bases from V and 7 bases from J, leaving 20 bases between. CDR3 protein: CASTLVGGFWNEQFF. The CDR3 DNA reads as TGTGCCAGCACTCTTGTGGGGGGTTTTTGGAATGAGCAGTTCTTC.

A remark on this clone: The junction departs from germline at one end; a sequencing error may be responsible. The V call is TRBV27, the J call TRBJ1-2; 10 bases are shared with TRBD1. Germline V lookup: CDR1 MNHEY, CDR2 SMNVEV (reference sequence). CDR3 length: 17 residues. This CDR3 reads CASSLSIRGQGVYGYTF. In nucleotides, the CDR3 is TGTGCTAGCAGTTTATCGATACGTGGACAGGGGGTCTATGGCTACACCTTC.

V and J are TRBV20-1 and TRBJ2-3, with D unclear. V was cut by 2 bases and J by 4 bases, with 4 bases left in between. The CDR3 runs 11 residues. CDR1 and CDR2 (germline): DFQATT, SNEGSKA (reference sequence). The CDR3 loop is CSARLADTQYF. The CDR3 nucleotides read TGCAGTGCTAGATTAGCAGATACGCAGTATTTT.

V is TRBV19 and J is TRBJ2-6; no firm D call. The CDR3 covers 13 residues. Trimming removed 7 bases at V and 2 bases at J, with 6 bases between. Germline CDR1 is LNHDA and CDR2 is SQIVND (reference sequence). The DNA of the CDR3 is TGTGCCAGTAAGGGCCCTGGGGCCAACGTCCTGACTTTC. Translation gives CASKGPGANVLTF.

The chain joins TRBV18 to TRBJ2-6; D tentatively reads TRBD1 or TRBD2 (5 bases each). The V end was cut by 1 base, the J end by 3 bases, with 10 bases between. The CDR3 contains 16 residues. Looked up from germline, CDR1 is KGHSH and CDR2 is LQKENI. CDR3 in amino acids: CASSPLGESGANVLTF. In DNA, the CDR3 is TGTGCCAGCTCACCACTGGGGGAAAGTGGGGCCAACGTCCTGACTTTC.

V usage is TRBV5-1 and J usage is TRBJ2-5, with 12 bases matching TRBD2. This CDR3 has 13 residues. The V gene's germline CDR1 is SGHRS and CDR2 YFSETQ. The ends lost 7 bases at V and 5 bases at J; junction bases unmatched: 3. DNA of the CDR3: TGCGCCAGCGCTAGCGGGGGGGCGGAGACCCAGTACTTC. The encoded protein is CASASGGAETQYF.

The chain links TRBV6-2 or TRBV6-3 to TRBJ1-1, with no clear D. The CDR3 sequence is 14 residues long. V lost 2 bases to trimming and J lost 0 bases, with 7 bases between them. Germline assignment: CDR1 MNHEY and CDR2 SVGEGT. The CDR3 reads CASSYGRLNTEAFF. DNA of the CDR3: TGTGCCAGCAGTTACGGGCGATTGAACACTGAAGCTTTCTTT.